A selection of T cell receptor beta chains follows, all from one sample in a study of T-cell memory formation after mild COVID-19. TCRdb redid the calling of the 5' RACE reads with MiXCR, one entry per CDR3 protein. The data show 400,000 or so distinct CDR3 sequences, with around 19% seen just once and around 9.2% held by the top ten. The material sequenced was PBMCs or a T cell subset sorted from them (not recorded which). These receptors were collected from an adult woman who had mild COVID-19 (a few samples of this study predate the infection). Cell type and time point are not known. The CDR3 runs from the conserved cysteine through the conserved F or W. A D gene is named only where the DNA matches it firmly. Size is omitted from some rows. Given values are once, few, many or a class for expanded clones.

CASSPPSTYGYTF TGTGCCAGCAGCCCCCCGTCGACCTATGGCTACACCTTC TRBJ1-2 TRBV7-9 NA NA
CASSQAARDRAYEQYF TGTGCCAGCAGCCAAGCTGCCCGGGACAGGGCCTACGAGCAGTACTTC TRBJ2-7 TRBV4-2 TRBD1 many
CASSQDLSALSSYEQYF TGCGCCAGCAGCCAAGATCTGTCAGCGTTAAGCTCCTACGAGCAGTACTTC TRBJ2-7 TRBV4-3 NA NA
CASSFGQAVYGYTF TGCGCCAGCAGCTTTGGTCAGGCAGTCTATGGCTACACCTTC TRBJ1-2 TRBV5-1 NA NA
CASQREQGSYNEQFF TGTGCCAGCCAGCGAGAACAGGGCTCCTACAATGAGCAGTTCTTC TRBJ2-1 TRBV11-2 NA NA
CASSPEEQGTNYGYTF TGCGCCAGCAGCCCGGAAGAACAGGGTACTAACTATGGCTACACCTTC TRBJ1-2 TRBV4-1 NA NA
CASSDRTGRTNEKLFF TGTGCCAGCAGTGATCGGACAGGGCGGACTAATGAAAAACTGTTTTTT TRBJ1-4 TRBV6-5 TRBD1 NA
CAPISVREAPDTQYF TGTGCCCCTATCTCTGTCCGGGAGGCCCCAGATACGCAGTATTTT TRBJ2-3 TRBV7-9 TRBD2 NA
CASSYDSNQPQHF TGTGCCAGCAGTTATGACAGCAATCAGCCCCAGCATTTT TRBJ1-5 TRBV6-5 NA few
CASSQTGGEQFF TGTGCCAGCAGCCAGACAGGTGGAGAGCAGTTCTTC TRBJ2-1 TRBV5-6 NA NA
CASGLLSRDEQFF TGTGCCAGCGGCTTGCTCAGCCGCGATGAGCAGTTCTTC TRBJ2-1 TRBV7-2 NA NA
CASSLDRGGRLSYEQYF TGTGCCAGCAGTTTAGATAGAGGCGGGAGGCTCTCCTACGAGCAGTACTTC TRBJ2-7 TRBV27 TRBD2 few
CASSARQGTNTGELFF TGCGCCAGCAGCGCGAGACAGGGGACGAACACCGGGGAGCTGTTTTTT TRBJ2-2 TRBV5-1 TRBD1 few
CASSEGGLTGANVLTF TGTGCCAGCAGTGAGGGGGGGCTTACTGGGGCCAACGTCCTGACTTTC TRBJ2-6 TRBV2 NA many
CASTSGSGANVLTF TGTGCCAGCACGTCAGGCTCTGGGGCCAACGTCCTGACTTTC TRBJ2-6 TRBV6-1 NA few
CASSSPGGFFSGNTIYF TGCGCCAGCAGCTCGCCCGGGGGTTTCTTCTCTGGAAACACCATATATTTT TRBJ1-3 TRBV5-1 NA few
CATSRDLGGLDEQFF TGTGCCACCAGCAGGGACCTTGGGGGTCTGGACGAGCAGTTCTTC TRBJ2-1 TRBV15 NA NA
CASSPLPSSYEQYF TGTGCCAGCTCACCACTCCCTAGCTCCTACGAGCAGTACTTC TRBJ2-7 TRBV18 NA NA
CASCHGGAGVNEQFF TGTGCCAGCTGCCACGGGGGGGCAGGAGTCAATGAGCAGTTCTTC TRBJ2-1 TRBV13 TRBD2 once
CASSGRDRGHTEAFF TGTGCCAGCAGCGGACGGGACAGGGGGCATACTGAAGCTTTCTTT TRBJ1-1 TRBV7-9 TRBD1 once
CASSFDRGGDMNTEAFF TGCGCCAGCAGCTTCGACAGGGGCGGCGACATGAACACTGAAGCTTTCTTT TRBJ1-1 TRBV5-1 TRBD1 NA
CSASNVRNEQFF TGCAGTGCTAGTAATGTCAGGAATGAGCAGTTCTTC TRBJ2-1 TRBV20-1 NA NA
CATSDSDRGPDTQYF TGTGCCACCAGTGATTCGGACAGGGGGCCAGATACGCAGTATTTT TRBJ2-3 TRBV24-1 TRBD1 few
CASMGSYGYTF TGTGCCAGCATGGGGTCGTATGGCTACACCTTC TRBJ1-2 TRBV6-2/TRBV6-3 NA NA
CASSRLGVEAFF TGTGCCAGCAGCCGCCTCGGGGTTGAAGCTTTCTTT TRBJ1-1 TRBV7-2 NA few
CASSLTSSGYEQYF TGTGCCAGCAGCTTAACTTCTAGCGGCTACGAGCAGTACTTC TRBJ2-7 TRBV7-8 TRBD2 NA
CASSPLTEAFF TGTGCCAGCAGCCCGTTAACGGAAGCTTTCTTT TRBJ1-1 TRBV7-9 NA NA
CASSLAGFSYEQYF TGCGCCAGCAGCTTGGCCGGCTTCTCCTACGAGCAGTACTTC TRBJ2-7 TRBV5-1 NA many
CASSYSTLGPRNTEAFF TGTGCCAGCAGTTACTCGACGCTAGGGCCCAGGAACACTGAAGCTTTCTTT TRBJ1-1 TRBV6-6 NA NA
CATSMSGELFF TGTGCCACCAGCATGAGCGGGGAGCTGTTTTTT TRBJ2-2 TRBV15 NA few
CASSSLPDTQYF TGTGCCAGCAGCTCACTCCCGGATACGCAGTATTTT TRBJ2-3 TRBV7-9 NA NA
CASSPSWGTNTEAFF TGTGCCAGCAGCCCATCATGGGGGACGAACACTGAAGCTTTCTTT TRBJ1-1 TRBV9 NA few
CASSLGQGAAKLSSYNSPLHF TGTGCCAGCAGCTTAGGACAGGGGGCGGCCAAACTGAGCTCCTATAATTCACCCCTCCACTTT TRBJ1-6 TRBV5-5 TRBD1 NA
CSASRPGTSYNEQFF TGCAGTGCTAGTCGCCCAGGGACTTCCTACAATGAGCAGTTCTTC TRBJ2-1 TRBV20-1 NA NA
CASSLGGRAFF TGTGCCAGCAGCTTAGGAGGGAGAGCTTTCTTT TRBJ1-1 TRBV7-9 NA few
CSVEKRDRGFNEQFF TGCAGCGTTGAAAAACGGGACAGGGGGTTCAATGAGCAGTTCTTC TRBJ2-1 TRBV29-1 TRBD1 many
CSVEGLVGEQYF TGCAGCGTTGAGGGACTCGTCGGGGAGCAGTACTTC TRBJ2-7 TRBV29-1 NA few
CSGGDSVMGTQYF TGCAGCGGAGGGGACAGCGTAATGGGTACGCAGTATTTT TRBJ2-3 TRBV29-1 TRBD1 NA
CASRRTGEAEQYF TGTGCCAGCCGTCGGACAGGGGAGGCCGAGCAGTACTTC TRBJ2-7 TRBV18 TRBD1 few
CASSSGQGAVNEQYF TGCGCCAGCAGCTCGGGACAGGGGGCAGTCAACGAGCAGTACTTC TRBJ2-7 TRBV5-1 TRBD1 NA
CASSPAGGGSNTGELFF TGCGCCAGCAGTCCGGCCGGCGGGGGGTCGAACACCGGGGAGCTGTTTTTT TRBJ2-2 TRBV4-1 TRBD2 NA
CSGTLGSEQFF TGCAGCGGCACTTTGGGGAGTGAGCAGTTCTTC TRBJ2-1 TRBV29-1 NA many
CASSSRLVSHYEQFF TGTGCCAGCAGCTCCCGACTAGTATCACACTATGAGCAGTTCTTC TRBJ2-1 TRBV11-3 NA NA
CARPPKGWGTEETQYF TGTGCCAGACCACCGAAGGGGTGGGGGACGGAAGAGACCCAGTACTTC TRBJ2-5 TRBV19 NA few
CASSVDGSPYEQYF TGTGCCAGCAGCGTAGATGGCAGTCCCTACGAGCAGTACTTC TRBJ2-7 TRBV9 NA NA
CASSPPRGQGYTEAFF TGTGCCAGCAGCCCCCCCAGGGGGCAAGGGTACACTGAAGCTTTCTTT TRBJ1-1 TRBV11-3 TRBD1 once
CASSLYRGPTDTQYF TGTGCCAGCAGCCTTTACAGGGGTCCCACAGATACGCAGTATTTT TRBJ2-3 TRBV7-9 TRBD1 few
CAWRDLQETQYF TGTGCCTGGAGGGACCTCCAAGAGACCCAGTACTTC TRBJ2-5 TRBV30 NA NA
CASTESRGGYEQYF TGTGCCAGCACCGAATCCAGGGGAGGATACGAGCAGTACTTC TRBJ2-7 TRBV6-1 NA NA
CASTQGSGAEAFF TGTGCCAGCACCCAGGGGAGTGGAGCTGAAGCTTTCTTT TRBJ1-1 TRBV12-3/TRBV12-4 NA NA
CASSTGQAEGYGYTF TGCGCCAGCAGCACGGGACAGGCGGAGGGCTATGGCTACACCTTC TRBJ1-2 TRBV5-1 TRBD1 few
CASSAGGLMSTDTQYF TGTGCCAGCAGCGCGGGGGGACTCATGAGCACAGATACGCAGTATTTT TRBJ2-3 TRBV7-9 TRBD2 many
CASSLSGTGNSPLHF TGTGCCAGCAGCTTATCTGGGACAGGGAACTCACCCCTCCACTTT TRBJ1-6 TRBV7-3 TRBD1 NA
CASSSGGGGAYEQYF TGTGCCAGCTCCTCCGGCGGGGGCGGCGCCTACGAGCAGTACTTC TRBJ2-7 TRBV28 NA many
CASSQWTGGAEETQYF TGTGCCAGCAGCCAGTGGACAGGGGGCGCGGAAGAGACCCAGTACTTC TRBJ2-5 TRBV3-1 TRBD1 NA
CASSWGTGLLTGYTF TGTGCCAGCAGTTGGGGGACAGGACTTTTGACCGGCTACACCTTC TRBJ1-2 TRBV6-6 TRBD1 NA
CASSPRLYEQYF TGTGCCAGCAGCCCCCGCCTCTACGAGCAGTACTTC TRBJ2-7 TRBV28 NA few